Listed below are T cell receptor beta chains from one sample, sequenced in a study of blood T cell repertoires in COVID-19. Sequenced by immunoSEQ multiplex PCR; TCRdb stores in-frame clones only, minus some. Of 130,000 to 150,000 clones in the sample, 65% to 90% were seen once. The sequenced sample was peripheral blood. The receptors were gathered from a man between 60 and 75 years old with active or convalescent COVID-19. CDR3s include the opening cysteine and the closing phenylalanine or tryptophan. The D gene is left open where the match is weak. Clone sizes are given selectively: once, few, many, or a class where the clone is expanded.

V	D	J	size	DNA	CDR3
TRBV9	NA	TRBJ2-5	few	TGTGCCAGCAGCATCAGCCGACAAGGGGTGGAGACCCAGTACTTC	CASSISRQGVETQYF
TRBV28	TRBD1	TRBJ1-1	many	TGTGCCAGCAGCCGAGGACAGGGCGACACTGAAGCTTTCTTT	CASSRGQGDTEAFF
TRBV7-2	NA	TRBJ2-4	NA	TGTGCCAGCAGCTTAGTCACAGGGCTTATAGCCAAAAACATTCAGTACTTC	CASSLVTGLIAKNIQYF
TRBV11-3	TRBD1	TRBJ2-7	NA	TGTGCCAGCAGCTCCAGACAGGGTCCCACCTCCTACGAGCAGTACTTC	CASSSRQGPTSYEQYF
TRBV15	NA	TRBJ1-1	NA	TGTGCCACCAGCAGAGACGGATCCAGCGCTGAAGCTTTCTTT	CATSRDGSSAEAFF
TRBV5-1	TRBD1	TRBJ1-5	NA	TGCGCCAGCAGCACTGCAGGGGGCAAGGAGCCCCAGCATTTT	CASSTAGGKEPQHF
TRBV5-6	TRBD1	TRBJ1-2	NA	TGTGCCAGCATAGAAGACAGGGTTAGCTATGGCTACACCTTC	CASIEDRVSYGYTF
TRBV4-3	NA	TRBJ1-4	NA	TGCGCCAGCAGCCAAGAATCGAGGTCAAGGGGAGAAAAACTGTTTTTT	CASSQESRSRGEKLFF
TRBV21-1	NA	TRBJ2-2	NA	TGTGCCAGCAGCAAAGCTTTTTGTAGGCTAGCGGGGGGCTTTAACACCGGGGAGCTGTTTTTT	CASSKAFCRLAGGFNTGELFF
TRBV5-5	NA	TRBJ1-2	NA	TGTGCCAGCAGCCTACAGATGATTCTCGATGGCTACACCTTC	CASSLQMILDGYTF
TRBV3-1/TRBV3-2	TRBD1	TRBJ1-4	NA	TGTGCCAGCAGCCATGAACCGGGACAGTATAATGAAAAACTGTTTTTT	CASSHEPGQYNEKLFF
TRBV3-1/TRBV3-2	NA	TRBJ1-2	NA	TGTGCCAGCAGCCAAGGGTCGAGGGCCTATGGCTACACCTTC	CASSQGSRAYGYTF
TRBV27	TRBD1	TRBJ1-5	NA	TGTGCCAGCAGTTTTTTGGGACAGTATAGCAATCAGCCCCAGCATTTT	CASSFLGQYSNQPQHF
TRBV7-8	TRBD2	TRBJ2-3	NA	TGTGCCAGCAGCTTAGCGGACCAATTAGCGGGGGTCACAGATACGCAGTATTTT	CASSLADQLAGVTDTQYF
TRBV19	NA	TRBJ1-2	NA	TGTGCCAGTAGCCCGGGACTGTATGGCTACACCTTC	CASSPGLYGYTF
TRBV7-9	NA	TRBJ1-5	NA	TGTGCCAGCAGCTTAACCGGGGGCAATCAGCCCCAGCATTTT	CASSLTGGNQPQHF
TRBV11-3	TRBD2	TRBJ2-2	NA	TGTGCCAGCAGCTTATACGGAGCGGGAGGGCCCACCGGGGAGCTGTTTTTT	CASSLYGAGGPTGELFF
TRBV24-1	TRBD1	TRBJ1-1	NA	TGTGCCACACGCAAGGACAGGGACACTGAAGCTTTCTTT	CATRKDRDTEAFF
TRBV11-2	NA	TRBJ2-7	NA	TGTGCCAGCAGCTTAGGCAGTACCCACGAGCAGTACTTC	CASSLGSTHEQYF
TRBV13	NA	TRBJ1-2	NA	TGTGCCAGCAGGCGACAGAGCGACTATGGCTACACCTTC	CASRRQSDYGYTF
TRBV11-3	TRBD1	TRBJ2-5	NA	TGTGCCAGCAGCCTAGGGACAGCCAATGTGTTATACTTC	CASSLGTANVLYF
TRBV7-9	TRBD2	TRBJ2-1	NA	TGTGCCAGCAGCCGAGGAACACTTCGGACTAGCGGGGGATACAATGAGCAGTTCTTC	CASSRGTLRTSGGYNEQFF
TRBV4-3	TRBD1	TRBJ1-3	once	TGCGCCAGCAGCAGGGACAGGGGGGACTCTGGAAACACCATATATTTT	CASSRDRGDSGNTIYF
TRBV7-6	TRBD2	TRBJ2-1	NA	TGTGCCAGCAGCTTTAGCGGGAGTATTGGAAATGAGCAGTTCTTC	CASSFSGSIGNEQFF
TRBV6-4	NA	TRBJ1-1	NA	TGTGCCAGCAGTGAATGGGGCGCCGAGAACACTGAAGCTTTCTTT	CASSEWGAENTEAFF
TRBV20-1	NA	TRBJ2-3	NA	TGCAGTGCCGGTAGCACAGATACGCAGTATTTT	CSAGSTDTQYF
TRBV7-8	NA	TRBJ2-2	NA	TGTGCCAGCAGCATAAACACGAACACCGGGGAGCTGTTTTTT	CASSINTNTGELFF
TRBV25-1	TRBD1	TRBJ2-3	NA	TGTGCCAGCAGTGATAGGACAGGGGATGTCACAGATACGCAGTATTTT	CASSDRTGDVTDTQYF
TRBV6-1	NA	TRBJ2-6	NA	TGTGCCAGCAGTGGGCAAGGGAGATTCTCTGGGGCCAACGTCCTGACTTTC	CASSGQGRFSGANVLTF
TRBV19	TRBD1	TRBJ1-1	few	TGTGCCAGTAGTATGTCACGGGACAGGATGAGCACTGAAGCTTTCTTT	CASSMSRDRMSTEAFF
TRBV28	TRBD1	TRBJ2-5	NA	TGTGCCAGCAGTTCGAACAGGGGGCTGGTGGAGACCCAGTACTTC	CASSSNRGLVETQYF
TRBV27	NA	TRBJ1-5	NA	TGTGCCTCGAGGGGGGGGTCGCAGCCCCAGCATTTT	CASRGGSQPQHF
TRBV4-3	TRBD1	TRBJ1-2	NA	TGCGCCAGCAGCCAGACAGGGGGCGTTGGCTACACCTTC	CASSQTGGVGYTF
TRBV25-1	NA	TRBJ2-5	NA	TGTGCCAGCAGTGTACAGGGAATAGGGACCCAGTACTTC	CASSVQGIGTQYF
TRBV7-2	NA	TRBJ2-7	NA	TGTGCCAGCAGCTTAGGCAGTCCCTACGAGCAGTACTTC	CASSLGSPYEQYF
TRBV19	TRBD1	TRBJ1-2	NA	TGTGCCAGTAGTACAAGGGACAGAGTTAACTATGGCTACACCTTC	CASSTRDRVNYGYTF
TRBV27	TRBD1	TRBJ1-1	NA	TGTGCCAGCAGTTTACACCGACAGGGCACGGCTGAAGCTTTCTTT	CASSLHRQGTAEAFF
TRBV11-3	NA	TRBJ2-5	NA	TGTGCCAGCAGCTTTTGGGGGGTGATGCGAGAGACCCAGTACTTC	CASSFWGVMRETQYF
TRBV23-1	TRBD1	TRBJ2-2	NA	TGCGCAGAGGGGACAGCGAACACCGGGGAGCTGTTTTTT	CAEGTANTGELFF
TRBV12-3/TRBV12-4	NA	TRBJ2-5	NA	TGTGCCAGCAGTTTATTAGCACGAGAGACCCAGTACTTC	CASSLLARETQYF
TRBV3-1/TRBV3-2	TRBD1	TRBJ2-2	NA	TGTGCCAGCAGCTGGACAGGGCGTATCGGGGAGCTGTTTTTT	CASSWTGRIGELFF
TRBV7-7	NA	TRBJ2-1	NA	TGTGCCAGCAGCTTAGCAAGTAGCGGTGAGCAGTTCTTC	CASSLASSGEQFF
TRBV9	TRBD2	TRBJ2-3	once	TGTGCCAGCAGCCCAAAGACTAGCGGGGTGGGCACAGATACGCAGTATTTT	CASSPKTSGVGTDTQYF
TRBV25-1	NA	TRBJ1-2	NA	TGTGCCACCTCCCAAGGACAAGTCTATGGCTACACCTTC	CATSQGQVYGYTF
TRBV7-2	TRBD1	TRBJ1-2	NA	TGTGCCAGCAGCTTAGGACAGGGGGTTAACTATGGCTACACCTTC	CASSLGQGVNYGYTF
TRBV11-2	NA	TRBJ2-1	NA	TGTGCCAGCAGCTTAGCTCCCGCTAGTTCCGGTGAGCAGTTCTTC	CASSLAPASSGEQFF
TRBV27	NA	TRBJ1-3	NA	TGTGCCAGCAGTCCCTCAGGGATCGGAAACACCATATATTTT	CASSPSGIGNTIYF
TRBV9	TRBD1	TRBJ1-5	NA	TGTGCCAGCAGCGCGACAGGGGATAGCAATCAGCCCCAGCATTTT	CASSATGDSNQPQHF
TRBV27	TRBD1	TRBJ1-5	few	TGTGCCAGCAGTTGGGACAGGAGCAATCAGCCCCAGCATTTT	CASSWDRSNQPQHF
TRBV5-1	TRBD1	TRBJ2-5	NA	TGCGCCAGCAGCTTGGTGGGGACAGAAGAAGAGACCCAGTACTTC	CASSLVGTEEETQYF
TRBV9	TRBD1	TRBJ2-6	NA	TGTGCCAGCAGCTTCCCTGACAGGGCGGAGTCCTCTGGGGCCAACGTCCTGACTTTC	CASSFPDRAESSGANVLTF
TRBV25-1	TRBD1	TRBJ1-5	once	TGTGCCAGCAGTGGGACAGGGGGCGTAAATCAGCCCCAGCATTTT	CASSGTGGVNQPQHF
TRBV12-5	NA	TRBJ1-1	NA	TGTGCTAGTGGTTGGGCGGGGGAATGGAACACTGAAGCTTTCTTT	CASGWAGEWNTEAFF
TRBV24-1	TRBD1	TRBJ1-3	NA	TGTGCCACCAGTGACAGTGGACAGGGGAGCTCTGGAAACACCATATATTTT	CATSDSGQGSSGNTIYF
TRBV7-9	NA	TRBJ2-1	NA	TGTGCCAGCAGCCGGGACATATCTGGTCGTGAGCAGTTCTTC	CASSRDISGREQFF